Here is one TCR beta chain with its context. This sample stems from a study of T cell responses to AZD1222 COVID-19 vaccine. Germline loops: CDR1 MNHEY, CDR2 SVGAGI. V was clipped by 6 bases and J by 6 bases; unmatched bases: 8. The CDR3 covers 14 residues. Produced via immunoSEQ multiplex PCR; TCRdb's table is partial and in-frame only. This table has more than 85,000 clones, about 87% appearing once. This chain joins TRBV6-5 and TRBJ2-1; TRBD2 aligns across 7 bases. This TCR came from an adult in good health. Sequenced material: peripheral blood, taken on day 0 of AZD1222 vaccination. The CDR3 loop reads CASSGGRTPNEQFF. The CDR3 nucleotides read TGTGCCAGCAGCGGCGGGAGAACGCCCAATGAGCAGTTCTTC.